This entry lists 30 T cell receptor beta chains sequenced from one sample in a study of blood T cell repertoires in COVID-19. This table comes from immunoSEQ multiplex PCR, and its TCRdb copy is limited to in-frame clones, with some not included. The sample has 120,000 to 150,000 clones; approximately 85% are singletons. The sequenced sample was PBMCs or T cells enriched from blood (not recorded which). All receptors come from a woman between 50 and 59 years old with acute COVID-19.

The chain recombines TRBV7-2 with TRBJ2-2; TRBD2 is a possible D gene (6 bases). The CDR3 has 16 amino acids. Germline V lookup: CDR1 SGHTA, CDR2 FQGNSA. V was shortened by 2 bases and J by 0 bases, with 10 bases between the two germline ends. The CDR3 DNA follows: TGTGCCAGCAGCTTAACTAGCCAACCGAACACCGGGGAGCTGTTTTTT. Its translation: CASSLTSQPNTGELFF.

This chain links TRBV24-1 with TRBJ1-2; 8 bases fit TRBD1. After removal of 3 bases from V and 6 bases from J, the junction contained 8 bases not matched to a gene. CDR3 length equals 15 residues. From germline, CDR1 is KGHDR and CDR2 SFDVKD. CDR3 loop: CATSDNGQGADGYTF. CDR3 in DNA: TGTGCCACCAGTGATAATGGACAGGGCGCGGATGGCTACACCTTC.

This clone was counted a few times. V usage is TRBV7-9 and J usage is TRBJ1-1; no clear D gene. V lost 0 bases and J 10 bases, leaving 15 bases between the germline ends. The CDR3 has 14 amino acids. Germline V gene lookup returns CDR1 SEHNR and CDR2 FQNEAQ (reference sequence). The CDR3, as DNA: TGTGCCAGCAGCTTAGCACAACCAGGTCGGGGAGCTTTCTTT. Its protein is CASSLAQPGRGAFF.

This clone was counted once. The J gene is TRBJ2-5, the V gene TRBV12-5; 10 nucleotides agree with TRBD1. Germline loops: CDR1 LGHNT, CDR2 FRNRAP. The CDR3 consists of 14 residues. Unmatched junction bases numbered 2, after V lost 5 bases and J lost 2 bases. CDR3 region: CASGEGQGQETQYF. The CDR3 DNA reads as TGTGCTAGTGGTGAGGGACAGGGGCAAGAGACCCAGTACTTC.

The chain is built from TRBV7-2 and TRBJ2-3; TRBD1 agrees at 7 bases. Unmatched junction bases numbered 7, after V lost 4 bases and J lost 0 bases. Per germline, CDR1 SGHTA and CDR2 FQGNSA. The CDR3 spans 16 residues. Here the CDR3 DNA reads TGTGCCAGCAGCTCACCCGGGACAGAAAGCACAGATACGCAGTATTTT. It encodes CASSSPGTESTDTQYF.

The rearrangement links TRBV4-1 to TRBJ1-4; 7 bases match TRBD1. Losses at the gene ends were 4 bases for V and 4 bases for J; bases not matched to a gene: 9. The CDR3 extends over 16 amino acids. The germline V gene encodes CDR1 MGHRA and CDR2 YSYEKL. The CDR3 coding sequence is TGCGCCAGCAGCCCGACAGGGCGAGCAAATAATGAAAAACTGTTTTTT. Protein sequence: CASSPTGRANNEKLFF.

The chain uses TRBV27 and TRBJ2-7, with TRBD2 matching 13 bases. V shed 4 bases, J shed 4 bases, and the junction held 4 bases outside the gene matches. From germline, CDR1 is MNHEY and CDR2 SMNVEV (reference sequence). This CDR3 contains 15 residues. In nucleotides, the CDR3 is TGTGCCAGCAGTTCGACTAGCGGGAGGTGGTACGAGCAGTACTTC. Its translation is CASSSTSGRWYEQYF.

This chain links TRBV25-1 with TRBJ2-4, with TRBD2 as a possible D gene (6 bases). Per germline, CDR1 MGHDK and CDR2 SYGVNS. This CDR3 spans 14 amino acids. Trimming left V 0 bases short and J 6 bases short, with 9 bases between. CDR3 coding DNA: TGTGCCAGCAGTGAATACGGTAGCGGAAACATTCAGTACTTC. It translates to CASSEYGSGNIQYF. The variable domain in full, with the rest retrieved from reference TRBV25-1 and TRBJ2-4, is EADIYQTPRYLVIGTGKKITLECSQTMGHDKMYWYQQDPGMELHLIHYSYGVNSTEKGDLSSESTVSRIRTEHFPLTLESARPSHTSQYLCASSEYGSGNIQYFGAGTRLSVL.

The chain links TRBV12-3 or TRBV12-4 to TRBJ1-1, with 7 bases that match TRBD1. V dropped 6 bases and J dropped 1; count of bases not matched to a gene: 2. The CDR3 has 13 amino acids. The CDR3 is CASSRTGNTEAFF. The CDR3 DNA sequence: TGTGCCAGCAGCAGGACAGGGAACACTGAAGCTTTCTTT.

The chain couples TRBV19 to TRBJ2-2; 7 positions agree with TRBD1. With V trimmed by 10 bases and J by 0 bases, 8 bases remained unmatched. Germline V gene sequence: CDR1 LNHDA, CDR2 SQIVND (reference sequence). The CDR3 spans 15 residues. CDR3: CATRTGATNTGELFF. The CDR3 DNA reads as TGTGCCACCAGAACAGGGGCAACGAACACCGGGGAGCTGTTTTTT.

The DNA of the CDR3 is TGTGCCAGCAGCAAACAAACAGGGGGCGCGGGGACCGGGGAGCTGTTTTTT. This encodes CASSKQTGGAGTGELFF. This rearrangement joins TRBV21-1 to TRBJ2-2; the table names TRBD1, a call not compared with the DNA. TRBV21-1 is listed as a pseudogene. The CDR3 is 17 amino acids.

The V gene is TRBV5-1, the J gene TRBJ2-1; 7 positions agree with TRBD2. The CDR3 is 16 residues long. CDR1 is SGHRS and CDR2 is YFSETQ in the germline V gene. The junction had 7 bases not matched to a gene; V was cut back by 0 bases and J by 4 bases. The CDR3 spells CASSLAEAGTYNEQFF. DNA of the CDR3: TGCGCCAGCAGCTTGGCGGAAGCGGGAACTTACAATGAGCAGTTCTTC. Full variable domain (outside the CDR3, taken from reference TRBV5-1 and TRBJ2-1): KAGVTQTPRYLIKTRGQQVTLSCSPISGHRSVSWYQQTPGQGLQFLFEYFSETQRNKGNFPGRFSGRQFSNSRSEMNVSTLELGDSALYLCASSLAEAGTYNEQFFGPGTRLTVL.

The V call is TRBV9, the J call TRBJ1-1; D might be TRBD1 (6 bases). CDR1 and CDR2 from the germline V gene are SGDLS and YYNGEE. Trimming pared 3 bases from V and 0 bases from J, leaving 9 bases between. The CDR3 extends over 14 amino acids. This CDR3 reads CASSGGPMNTEAFF. CDR3 DNA: TGTGCCAGCAGCGGGGGGCCGATGAACACTGAAGCTTTCTTT. The full variable domain, in which reference TRBV9 and TRBJ1-1 provide the parts outside the CDR3, is DSGVTQTPKHLITATGQRVTLRCSPRSGDLSVYWYQQSLDQGLQFLIQYYNGEERAKGNILERFSAQQFPDLHSELNLSSLELGDSALYFCASSGGPMNTEAFFGQGTRLTVV.

The chain couples TRBV28 to TRBJ2-1; perhaps TRBD2 as D (5 bases). V was cut by 2 bases and J by 12 bases, with 8 bases left in between. Germline-derived CDR1 and CDR2 are MDHEN and SYDVKM. The CDR3 has 11 amino acids. This chain's CDR3 is CASSLGGGQFF. In DNA form, the CDR3 reads TGTGCCAGCAGTTTAGGCGGAGGGCAGTTCTTC.

This sequence joins TRBV7-9 and TRBJ1-3, with D possibly being TRBD1 (6 bases). Germline loops: CDR1 SEHNR, CDR2 FQNEAQ (reference sequence). V shed 3 bases and J shed 0 bases, with 18 bases lying between them. The CDR3 length is 18 residues. The CDR3 reads CASSFSRGGESSGNTIYF. Written as DNA, the CDR3 is TGTGCCAGCAGCTTTTCCAGGGGAGGGGAAAGCTCTGGAAACACCATATATTTT.

The V gene is TRBV7-9, the J gene TRBJ1-1; D ambiguous. Germline V gene data show CDR1 as SEHNR and CDR2 as FQNEAQ (reference sequence). V lost 2 bases, J lost 8 bases, and 9 bases lay in between. This CDR3 comprises 12 residues. The CDR3 sequence is CASSLSGREAFF. DNA of the CDR3: TGTGCCAGCAGCTTAAGCGGAAGAGAAGCTTTCTTT.

The chain joins TRBV6-2 or TRBV6-3 to TRBJ1-2; possible D gene TRBD1, 6 bases. The CDR3 has 13 amino acids. V was cut by 6 bases and J by 6 bases, with 14 bases left in between. Germline assignment: CDR1 MNHEY and CDR2 SVGEGT. In DNA form, the CDR3 reads TGTGCCAGCAGCTGGATACAGGGCGATGGCTACACCTTC. Its protein product is CASSWIQGDGYTF.

The chain has TRBV7-9 and TRBJ2-1; TRBD1 aligns across 7 bases. In germline, CDR1 is SEHNR, CDR2 FQNEAQ (reference sequence). This CDR3 comprises 14 residues. V lost 1 base, J lost 5 bases, and 2 bases stayed unmatched. CDR3 bases: TGTGCCAGCAGCTTAGTACAGGGGCACAATGAGCAGTTCTTC. Amino acid sequence: CASSLVQGHNEQFF.

The rearrangement joins TRBV6-2 or TRBV6-3 to TRBJ2-5, with D maybe TRBD2 (6 bases). Germline assignment: CDR1 MNHEY and CDR2 SVGEGT. The CDR3 sequence is 15 residues long. V gave up 1 base and J gave up 2 bases, with 11 bases separating them. CDR3 protein: CASSYLAVLQETQYF. CDR3 sequence (DNA): TGTGCCAGCAGTTACTTAGCGGTTCTACAAGAGACCCAGTACTTC.

This clone was seen a few times. The chain recombines TRBV5-6 with TRBJ1-1; D not certain. V lost 0 bases to trimming and J lost 7 bases, with 7 bases between them. In germline, CDR1 is SGHDT, CDR2 YYEEEE. The CDR3 contains 12 residues. The CDR3 loop is CASSLVGSEAFF. DNA of the CDR3: TGTGCCAGCAGCTTGGTTGGCAGTGAAGCTTTCTTT.

J is TRBJ1-1 and V is TRBV19, with a possible D match to TRBD1 (5 bases). CDR1 is LNHDA and CDR2 is SQIVND in the germline V gene (reference sequence). This CDR3 has 14 amino acids. The V end lost 6 bases, the J end lost 8 bases, and 19 bases lay between the germline ends. The CDR3 DNA reads as TGTGCCAGTAGAACTCGGGGGAGGGAGACCGAAGCTTTCTTT. It is translated as CASRTRGRETEAFF.

This clone has only one observation. This chain links TRBV25-1 with TRBJ1-2, with TRBD1 matching over 7 bases. Germline V gene data show CDR1 as MGHDK and CDR2 as SYGVNS. The V segment lost 2 bases and the J segment 8 bases; nucleotides outside the gene matches: 2. The CDR3 extends over 12 amino acids. The CDR3 sequence is CASSEQGDGYTF. The CDR3 DNA reads TGTGCCAGCAGTGAACAGGGGGACGGCTACACCTTC.

V gene TRBV7-2 combines with J gene TRBJ2-2, with TRBD2 identical over 8 bases. V lost 8 bases to trimming and J lost 3 bases; unmatched junction nucleotides: 8. Germline CDR1 and CDR2: SGHTA and FQGNSA. The CDR3 covers 15 residues. The CDR3 loop is CASPSAGAYTGELFF. In DNA form, the CDR3 reads TGTGCCAGCCCATCAGCGGGAGCGTACACCGGGGAGCTGTTTTTT.

This clone was picked up a small number of times. J is TRBJ2-3 and V is TRBV6-4; 7 nucleotides match TRBD2. Germline-derived CDR1 and CDR2 are MRHNA and SNTAGT. With V trimmed by 3 bases and J by 5 bases, 8 bases remained unmatched. The CDR3 spans 15 residues. The CDR3 spells CASSEGGSGGDTQYF. The CDR3 nucleotides are TGTGCCAGCAGTGAGGGCGGGAGTGGTGGAGATACGCAGTATTTT.

This clone was picked up one time. CDR3 sequence (DNA): TGCGCCAGCAGCTGGTTAACCTCAGGGGGCCCGGATCGGCGGGAGCAGTTCTTC. Translation: CASSWLTSGGPDRREQFF. The V call is TRBV5-1, the J call TRBJ2-1; 8 nucleotides line up with TRBD1. The length of the CDR3 is 18 residues. After removal of 3 bases from V and 10 bases from J, the junction contained 21 bases not matched to a gene. Germline V gene data show CDR1 as SGHRS and CDR2 as YFSETQ.

This chain joins TRBV6-5 and TRBJ2-7; TRBD1 matches 9 bases. The junction had 11 bases not matched to a gene; V was cut back by 6 bases and J by 5 bases. The CDR3 spans 15 residues. CDR1 and CDR2 from the germline V gene are MNHEY and SVGAGI. The CDR3 loop reads CASRILTGGMDEQYF. The CDR3 DNA reads TGTGCCAGCAGAATACTAACAGGGGGCATGGACGAGCAGTACTTC.

This rearrangement joins TRBV12-3 or TRBV12-4 to TRBJ1-2; D gene uncertain. V lost 8 bases and J 4 bases, leaving 5 bases between the germline ends. The CDR3 is made up of 10 amino acids. The CDR3 loop is CASGPYGYTF. Here the CDR3 DNA reads TGTGCCAGCGGCCCCTATGGCTACACCTTC.

This clone was found once. V usage is TRBV7-2 and J usage is TRBJ2-1; TRBD1 matches at 9 bases. The CDR3 consists of 16 residues. Germline V gene lookup returns CDR1 SGHTA and CDR2 FQGNSA. J gave up 7 bases and V 4 bases, and 11 bases lay outside the gene matches. The CDR3 reads CASSSSSGQGWNEQFF. The CDR3 nucleotides are TGTGCCAGCAGCTCATCGTCGGGACAGGGTTGGAATGAGCAGTTCTTC.

Worth noting for this clone: A read error may produce the germline difference seen at one junction end. The chain recombines TRBV4-1 with TRBJ1-1; D is undetermined. The CDR3 contains 13 residues. Looked up from germline, CDR1 is MGHRA and CDR2 is YSYEKL. The chain's CDR3 is CAGRSAGNTEAFF. The CDR3 DNA reads TGCGCCGGCAGATCGGCGGGGAACACTGAAGCTTTCTTT.

This clone was seen a few times. The V gene is TRBV9, the J gene TRBJ1-3; the match to TRBD1 covers 7 bases. CDR3 length: 13 residues. Germline assignment: CDR1 SGDLS and CDR2 YYNGEE. Trimming at V came to 5 bases and at J to 11 bases, leaving 10 bases not matched to a gene. The CDR3 DNA is TGTGCCAGCAGTGCTAACGAGGGGGCGTCCATATATTTT. Translation: CASSANEGASIYF.